The 8 T cell receptor beta chains presented below share a single source sample, sequenced in a study of vaccination and CD4 T cells after COVID-19. Time point: late sampling 161 to 241 days after vaccination in a few convalescent patients. As for treatment: 10-day PBMC culture with coronavirus spike peptide pools or control peptides (ViraFEST assay). Their target antigens are unknown. Sequencing of cultured CD4+ T cell DNA used the Oncomine TCR Beta short-read assay. TCRdb ran MiXCR on the PCR reads and lists one entry per CDR3 protein. Seen here are approximately 17,000 distinct CDR3 sequences, 45% to 65% observed once, and the top ten hold approximately 17%. Source: CD4+ T cells from blood, cultured in vitro, taken about 7 months after SARS-CoV-2 vaccination. The receptors shown here come from a human donor who had recovered from COVID-19.

CDR3 residues: CASSLRQGRGYTF. CDR3 coding DNA: TGTGCCAGCAGTCTGAGACAGGGAAGAGGCTACACCTTC. V usage is TRBV27 and J usage is TRBJ1-2, with 7 bases identical to TRBD1. Germline V CDR1 and CDR2: MNHEY, SMNVEV (reference sequence). Trimming removed 5 bases from V and 8 bases from J; junction bases left unmatched: 8. CDR3 size: 13 residues.

This clonotype was seen more than once but under ten times. The chain recombines TRBV20-1 with TRBJ2-3; D is unclear. Looked up from germline, CDR1 is DFQATT and CDR2 is SNEGSKA (reference sequence). This CDR3 is built from 14 residues. V was cut by 5 bases and J by 2 bases, with 14 bases left in between. The CDR3 DNA sequence: TGCAGTGCTTGCCCATCTGGCCTCACAGATACGCAGTATTTT. Protein product: CSACPSGLTDTQYF.

This rearrangement joins TRBV15 to TRBJ1-2, with 7 bases lining up with TRBD1. Germline CDR1 and CDR2: LNHNV and YYDKDF (reference sequence). The CDR3 sequence is 14 residues long. Trimming at V came to 5 bases and at J to 3 bases, leaving 6 bases not matched to a gene. CDR3 nucleotides: TGTGCCACCAGCGAGGGACAGTCTTACTATGGCTACACCTTC. It codes for CATSEGQSYYGYTF. The full variable domain, completed using reference TRBV15 and TRBJ1-2, is DAMVIQNPRYQVTQFGKPVTLSCSQTLNHNVMYWYQQKSSQAPKLLFHYYDKDFNNEADTPDNFQSRRPNTSFCFLDIRSPGLGDTAMYLCATSEGQSYYGYTFGSGTRLTVV.

The chain is built from TRBV20-1 and TRBJ2-7; a weak D match, TRBD2 (6 bases). This CDR3 is built from 12 residues. Germline V gene lookup returns CDR1 DFQATT and CDR2 SNEGSKA (reference sequence). The germline V and J ends were trimmed by 3 bases and 3 bases, with 9 bases remaining between them. The CDR3 protein is CSASTGLYEQYF. CDR3 in DNA: TGCAGTGCTAGTACGGGACTCTACGAGCAGTACTTC.

The gene calls are TRBV7-8 and TRBJ2-5, with D unclear. V gave up 2 bases and J gave up 1 base, with 8 bases separating them. This CDR3 has 14 residues. Per the germline V gene, CDR1 is SGHVS and CDR2 is FQNEAQ. CDR3 nucleotide sequence: TGTGCCAGCAGCTTACTCAGGACCCAAGAGACCCAGTACTTC. Residues: CASSLLRTQETQYF.

The chain uses TRBV11-3 and TRBJ2-5; the match to TRBD2 covers 7 bases. The length of the CDR3 is 16 residues. Germline loops: CDR1 SGHNT, CDR2 YENEEA. The trim removed 6 bases at V and 1 base at J, leaving 11 bases unmatched. DNA of the CDR3: TGTGCCAGCAGTCAGGGAATAGCGGGCCGCCAAGAGACCCAGTACTTC. Translated: CASSQGIAGRQETQYF.

The chain is built from TRBV20-1 and TRBJ2-2; 11 bases map to TRBD1. The germline V gene has CDR1 DFQATT and CDR2 SNEGSKA (reference sequence). The CDR3 spans 13 residues. After removal of 5 bases from V and 6 bases from J, the junction contained 2 bases not matched to a gene. Here the CDR3 DNA reads TGCAGTGCTGGACAGGGGGCGTCCGGGGAGCTGTTTTTT. It specifies CSAGQGASGELFF.

The V and J genes are TRBV20-1 and TRBJ1-6, with D perhaps TRBD1 (5 bases). Germline V CDR1 and CDR2: DFQATT, SNEGSKA (reference sequence). V lost 0 bases, J lost 7 bases, and 19 bases lay in between. The CDR3 is 17 residues long. CDR3 sequence: CSARDSRADPLNSPLHF. CDR3 nucleotides: TGCAGTGCTAGAGATAGCAGGGCTGATCCCTTAAATTCACCCCTCCACTTT.